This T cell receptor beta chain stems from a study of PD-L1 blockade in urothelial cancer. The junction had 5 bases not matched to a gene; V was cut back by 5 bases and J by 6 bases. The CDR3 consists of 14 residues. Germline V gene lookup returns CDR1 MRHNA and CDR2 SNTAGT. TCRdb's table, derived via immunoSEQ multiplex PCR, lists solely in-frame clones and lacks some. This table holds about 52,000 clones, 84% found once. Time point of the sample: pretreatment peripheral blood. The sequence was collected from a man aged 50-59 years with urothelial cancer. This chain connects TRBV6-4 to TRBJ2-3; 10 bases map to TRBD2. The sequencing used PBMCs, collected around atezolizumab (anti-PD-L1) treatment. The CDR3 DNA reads TGTGCCAGCAGTCCCGGGACTAGCGTGGATACGCAGTATTTT. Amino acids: CASSPGTSVDTQYF.